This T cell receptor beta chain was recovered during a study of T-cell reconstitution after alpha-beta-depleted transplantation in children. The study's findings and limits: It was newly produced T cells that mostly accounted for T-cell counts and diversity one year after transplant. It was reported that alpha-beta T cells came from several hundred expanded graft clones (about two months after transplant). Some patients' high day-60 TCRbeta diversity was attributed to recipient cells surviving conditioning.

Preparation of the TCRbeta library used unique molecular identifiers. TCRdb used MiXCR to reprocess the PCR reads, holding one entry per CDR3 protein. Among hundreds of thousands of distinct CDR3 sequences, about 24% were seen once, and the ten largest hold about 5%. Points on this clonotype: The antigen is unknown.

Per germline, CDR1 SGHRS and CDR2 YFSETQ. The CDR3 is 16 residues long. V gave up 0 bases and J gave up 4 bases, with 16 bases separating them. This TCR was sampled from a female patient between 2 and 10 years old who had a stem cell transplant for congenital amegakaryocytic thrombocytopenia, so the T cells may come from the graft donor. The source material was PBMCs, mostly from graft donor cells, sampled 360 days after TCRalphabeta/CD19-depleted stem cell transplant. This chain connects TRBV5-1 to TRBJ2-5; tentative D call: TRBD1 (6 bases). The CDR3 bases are TGCGCCAGCAGCTTGGGTCAGTCAGGGGACCCAGAGACCCAGTACTTC. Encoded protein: CASSLGQSGDPETQYF.